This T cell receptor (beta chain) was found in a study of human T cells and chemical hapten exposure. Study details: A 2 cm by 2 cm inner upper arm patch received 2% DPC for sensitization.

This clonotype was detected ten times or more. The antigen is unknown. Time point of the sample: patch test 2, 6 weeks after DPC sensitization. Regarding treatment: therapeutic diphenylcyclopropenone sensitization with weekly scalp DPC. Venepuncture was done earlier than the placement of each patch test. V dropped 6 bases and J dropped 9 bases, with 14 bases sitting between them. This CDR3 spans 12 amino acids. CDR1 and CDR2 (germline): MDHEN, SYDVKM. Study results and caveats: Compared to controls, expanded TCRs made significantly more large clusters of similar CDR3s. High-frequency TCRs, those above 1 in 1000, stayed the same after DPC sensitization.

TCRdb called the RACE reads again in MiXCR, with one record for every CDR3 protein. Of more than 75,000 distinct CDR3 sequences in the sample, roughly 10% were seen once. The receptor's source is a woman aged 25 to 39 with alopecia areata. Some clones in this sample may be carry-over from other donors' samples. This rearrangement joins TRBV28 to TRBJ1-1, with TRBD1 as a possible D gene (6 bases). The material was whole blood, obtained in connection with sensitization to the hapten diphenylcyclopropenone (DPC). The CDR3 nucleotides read TGTGCCAGCAGGTTCGCCGGGACAAAAGCTTTCTTT. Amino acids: CASRFAGTKAFF.